Listed here are 32 T cell receptor beta chains from one sample, sequenced in a study of cytomegalovirus exposure and HLA in healthy donors. 13 Jbeta primers and 60 Vbeta primers were used for the PCR. TCRdb's copy holds only in-frame clones and misses some; the assay was immunoSEQ multiplex PCR. The top ten hold approximately 1.4% of the sample, which has some 170,000 clones, around 80% seen once. Sequencing was done on a sample of PBMCs. These receptor sequences come from a girl under 18 in good health and CMV-seropositive.

V and J are TRBV5-1 and TRBJ1-2; 9 bases are a match to TRBD1. Germline CDR1 and CDR2: SGHRS and YFSETQ. The CDR3 is 16 residues long. Losses at the gene ends were 0 bases for V and 4 bases for J; bases not matched to a gene: 7. CDR3 bases: TGCGCCAGCAGCTTGGAGGGGACAGGGAGAGTCTATGGCTACACCTTC. Protein: CASSLEGTGRVYGYTF.

The CDR3 here is CASSWGRNQPQHF. CDR3 coding DNA: TGTGCCAGCAGTTGGGGCCGTAATCAGCCCCAGCATTTT. The chain recombines TRBV27 with TRBJ1-5, with D tentatively TRBD1 (5 bases). Germline V gives CDR1 MNHEY, CDR2 SMNVEV (reference sequence). Trimming removed 4 bases at V and 4 bases at J, with 8 bases between. CDR3 length equals 13 residues.

This clone was seen a handful of times. This chain uses TRBV7-6 with TRBJ2-5; D call uncertain. V lost 0 bases to trimming and J lost 0 bases, with 11 bases between them. The CDR3 loop spans 16 amino acids. Germline V gene lookup returns CDR1 SGHVS and CDR2 FNYEAQ. In DNA form, the CDR3 reads TGTGCCAGCAGCTTAGCGAAGATGCCAGACCAAGAGACCCAGTACTTC. Its protein product is CASSLAKMPDQETQYF.

This rearrangement joins TRBV5-6 to TRBJ2-1; D possibly corresponds to TRBD2 (6 bases). Trimming removed 0 bases at V and 7 bases at J, with 14 bases between. This CDR3 is 15 amino acids long. Germline V gene sequence: CDR1 SGHDT, CDR2 YYEEEE. The CDR3 sequence: CASSLVEPEGNEQFF. The DNA for the CDR3 is TGTGCCAGCAGCTTGGTAGAGCCGGAGGGTAATGAGCAGTTCTTC.

The rearrangement links TRBV2 to TRBJ1-4; TRBD1 matches at 8 bases. The ends lost 6 bases at V and 8 bases at J; junction bases unmatched: 5. Germline values: CDR1 SNHLY, CDR2 FYNNEI. This CDR3 has 13 residues. Written as DNA, the CDR3 is TGTGCCAGCAGCGGACAGGGCGAAGAAAAACTGTTTTTT. Translated, it gives CASSGQGEEKLFF.

The chain recombines TRBV7-2 with TRBJ2-7; possible D gene TRBD2, 5 bases. This CDR3 region has 12 residues. The V gene's germline CDR1 is SGHTA and CDR2 FQGNSA. Trimming shortened V by 5 bases and J by 4 bases, and 9 bases separated the two germline ends. The chain's CDR3 is CASSGGGYEQYF. DNA of the CDR3: TGTGCCAGCAGCGGAGGCGGATACGAGCAGTACTTC.

This sequence joins TRBV2 and TRBJ1-1; 11 nucleotides match TRBD1. V lost 8 bases and J lost 4; bases outside the gene matches: 6. Germline CDR1 is SNHLY and CDR2 is FYNNEI. The CDR3 runs 14 residues. CDR3 loop: CASLVGTGGTEAFF. The CDR3, as DNA: TGTGCCAGCCTAGTCGGGACAGGGGGCACTGAAGCTTTCTTT.

This chain joins TRBV27 and TRBJ1-1; D call uncertain. This CDR3 contains 17 residues. Trimming left V 3 bases short and J 7 bases short, with 24 bases between. The germline V gene has CDR1 MNHEY and CDR2 SMNVEV (reference sequence). The CDR3 bases are TGTGCCAGCAGTTTGATTCGACGGGGTGAGAGCTCCGTTGAAGCTTTCTTT. Encoded protein: CASSLIRRGESSVEAFF.

The chain carries TRBV4-1 and TRBJ1-5, with TRBD1 as a possible D gene (6 bases). V lost 4 bases, J lost 0 bases, and 13 bases lay in between. Germline V gene sequence: CDR1 MGHRA, CDR2 YSYEKL. The CDR3 covers 16 residues. Written as DNA, the CDR3 is TGCGCCAGCAGCCTACGGACAGAAACTAGCAATCAGCCCCAGCATTTT. Residues: CASSLRTETSNQPQHF.

The gene calls are TRBV10-1 and TRBJ1-4; 8 bases fit TRBD1. V shed 6 bases, J shed 8 bases, and the junction held 5 bases outside the gene matches. The germline V gene encodes CDR1 WNHNN and CDR2 SYGVQD (reference sequence). The CDR3 consists of 13 residues. The CDR3 sequence is CASRYRTGEKLFF. The CDR3 DNA sequence: TGCGCCAGCAGATATCGGACAGGGGAAAAACTGTTTTTT.

Here the CDR3 reads CASSTPAGSGSTTLAKNIQYF. DNA for the CDR3: TGTGCCAGTAGTACCCCGGCGGGTAGCGGGAGTACCACACTAGCCAAAAACATTCAGTACTTC. The chain uses TRBV19 and TRBJ2-4; 9 bases align to TRBD2. V lost 4 bases to trimming and J lost 0 bases; unmatched junction nucleotides: 19. CDR3 length equals 21 residues. Per germline, CDR1 LNHDA and CDR2 SQIVND (reference sequence).

The chain employs TRBV2 and TRBJ2-5; tentatively, D is TRBD1 (6 bases). The germline CDR1 and CDR2 sequences are SNHLY and FYNNEI. The length of the CDR3 is 12 residues. The germline V and J ends were trimmed by 6 bases and 4 bases, with 9 bases remaining between them. The CDR3 region is CASSSGAETQYF. DNA of the CDR3: TGTGCCAGCAGCTCAGGGGCAGAGACCCAGTACTTC.

The chain couples TRBV5-1 to TRBJ1-1; D call uncertain. The V end lost 4 bases, the J end lost 1 base, and 11 bases lay between the germline ends. Germline assignment: CDR1 SGHRS and CDR2 YFSETQ. The CDR3 has 14 amino acids. In DNA form, the CDR3 reads TGCGCCAGCAGCCCGTTCGGGAGGAACACTGAAGCTTTCTTT. Protein product: CASSPFGRNTEAFF.

V usage is TRBV4-3 and J usage is TRBJ1-1; 10 nucleotides agree with TRBD1. CDR3 length: 15 residues. V shed 3 bases and J 2 bases; nucleotides not matched to a gene: 3. Looked up from germline, CDR1 is LGHNA and CDR2 is YSLEER. The CDR3 is CASSHDRGQNTEAFF. As DNA, the CDR3 is TGCGCCAGCAGCCATGACAGGGGGCAAAACACTGAAGCTTTCTTT.

This clone was counted a single time. The gene calls are TRBV6-1 and TRBJ1-1; TRBD1 matches 8 bases. There are 13 residues in the CDR3. Germline CDR1 is MNHNS and CDR2 is SASEGT. V gave up 2 bases and J gave up 10 bases; unmatched junction bases: 6. The CDR3 nucleotides are TGTGCCAGCAGTGAACTGGACAGGGTACGAGCTTTCTTT. Residues: CASSELDRVRAFF.

The chain combines TRBV19 with TRBJ1-1, with D possibly TRBD1 on 6 matching bases. Deletions cut 4 bases from V and 1 base from J, with 7 bases between. The length of the CDR3 is 13 residues. Germline assignment: CDR1 LNHDA and CDR2 SQIVND (reference sequence). The CDR3 protein is CASSTTGNTEAFF. The DNA of the CDR3 is TGTGCCAGTAGTACGACAGGGAACACTGAAGCTTTCTTT.

The rearrangement uses TRBV6-1 and TRBJ2-1, with a possible D match to TRBD1 (7 bases). The CDR3 covers 16 residues. With 1 base removed from V and 2 bases from J, the gap between germline ends came to 12 bases. Germline CDR1 MNHNS, CDR2 SASEGT. The CDR3 is CASSEVGGTAYNEQFF. For the CDR3, the DNA is TGTGCCAGCAGTGAAGTTGGCGGGACAGCCTACAATGAGCAGTTCTTC.

This rearrangement joins TRBV27 to TRBJ1-4, with D maybe TRBD1 (6 bases). The CDR3 loop spans 15 amino acids. Deletions cut 5 bases from V and 4 bases from J, with 14 bases between. Germline V gene data show CDR1 as MNHEY and CDR2 as SMNVEV (reference sequence). The CDR3 region has the DNA TGTGCCAGCAGTCCAAACAGGGCCCATAATGAAAAACTGTTTTTT. Its translation is CASSPNRAHNEKLFF.

The V gene is TRBV6-5, the J gene TRBJ2-7; 9 bases fit TRBD2. Trimming at V came to 4 bases and at J to 2 bases, leaving 3 bases not matched to a gene. Germline lookup yields CDR1 MNHEY and CDR2 SVGAGI. The CDR3 contains 14 residues. This CDR3 reads CASSSSGEPYEQYF. The CDR3 DNA reads as TGTGCCAGCAGTTCTAGCGGGGAGCCCTACGAGCAGTACTTC.

J is TRBJ2-1 and V is TRBV11-2, with D possibly being TRBD1 (5 bases). V was shortened by 5 bases and J by 6 bases, with 14 bases between the two germline ends. Per the germline V gene, CDR1 is SGHAT and CDR2 is FQNNGV. This CDR3 contains 14 residues. The CDR3 is CASSPTGRGNEQFF. In nucleotides, the CDR3 is TGTGCCAGCAGCCCAACCGGTAGGGGCAATGAGCAGTTCTTC.

V gene TRBV19 combines with J gene TRBJ2-2; perhaps TRBD2 as D (6 bases). The V gene lost 1 base and the J gene lost 9 bases, with 15 bases spanning the gap. CDR3 length: 15 amino acids. CDR1 and CDR2 from the germline V gene are LNHDA and SQIVND (reference sequence). The CDR3 region is CASSIGLRGRRELFF. In DNA form, the CDR3 reads TGTGCCAGTAGTATAGGTCTCCGGGGGAGAAGGGAGCTGTTTTTT.

The chain uses TRBV11-2 and TRBJ1-2; D is perhaps TRBD1 (5 bases). Per germline, CDR1 SGHAT and CDR2 FQNNGV. The CDR3 consists of 14 residues. The ends were cut back, 1 base at V and 4 bases at J, with 10 bases in the middle. This chain's CDR3 is CASSLVQAGYGYTF. Here the CDR3 DNA reads TGTGCCAGCAGCTTAGTACAGGCCGGCTATGGCTACACCTTC.

V and J are TRBV6-5 and TRBJ2-1; TRBD2 is a possible D gene (6 bases). Trimming stripped 5 bases from V and 9 bases from J, with 17 bases between. CDR1 and CDR2 (germline): MNHEY, SVGAGI. The CDR3 has 14 residues. The CDR3 DNA reads TGTGCCAGCAGTGAGGGACTCGGATCGGGTGAGCAGTTCTTC. It translates to CASSEGLGSGEQFF.

The V call is TRBV7-9, the J call TRBJ2-5; a possible D gene is TRBD2 (6 bases). V was pared by 8 bases and J by 5 bases, with 18 bases between. Germline CDR1 is SEHNR and CDR2 is FQNEAQ (reference sequence). This CDR3 region has 14 residues. The CDR3 nucleotides read TGTGCCAGCGGACGCGAGGGGAGGCGGGAGACCCAGTACTTC. It is translated as CASGREGRRETQYF.

V usage is TRBV29-1 and J usage is TRBJ2-7; tentative D call: TRBD2 (6 bases). This CDR3 contains 13 residues. CDR1 is SQVTM, CDR2 ANQGSEA, per germline. Trimming took 5 bases from V and 4 from J, leaving 15 bases between them. CDR3 protein: CSVLAVGGYEQYF. In nucleotides, the CDR3 is TGCAGCGTTCTGGCAGTTGGGGGGTACGAGCAGTACTTC.

The rearrangement links TRBV28 to TRBJ1-5; D is possibly TRBD1 (6 bases). V lost 6 bases, J lost 0 bases, and 15 bases lay in between. This CDR3 comprises 16 residues. Germline CDR1 is MDHEN and CDR2 is SYDVKM. DNA of the CDR3: TGTGCCAGCAGCCGAGACAGGTCCTATAGCAATCAGCCCCAGCATTTT. Translating gives CASSRDRSYSNQPQHF.

V usage is TRBV27 and J usage is TRBJ2-7, with 8 nucleotides matching TRBD2. V lost 5 bases to trimming and J lost 1 base; unmatched junction nucleotides: 10. This CDR3 is 16 amino acids long. Per germline, CDR1 MNHEY and CDR2 SMNVEV (reference sequence). Written as DNA, the CDR3 is TGTGCCAGCAGTCCGTCGAGCGGGGGCAGGTCCTACGAGCAGTACTTC. It is translated as CASSPSSGGRSYEQYF.

The J gene is TRBJ1-2, the V gene TRBV10-3; TRBD1 matches at 10 bases. The CDR3 runs 14 residues. The V and J ends lost 4 bases and 3 bases, in that order; junction bases with no gene match: 2. Germline V lookup: CDR1 ENHRY, CDR2 SYGVKD. The CDR3 here is CAISGTGGYYGYTF. As DNA, the CDR3 is TGTGCCATCAGTGGGACAGGGGGTTACTATGGCTACACCTTC.

The chain is built from TRBV11-1 and TRBJ1-2; TRBD1 might be the D (5 bases). V dropped 3 bases and J dropped 3 bases, with 11 bases sitting between them. CDR1 and CDR2 from the germline V gene are SGHAT and FQDESV (reference sequence). This CDR3 is built from 14 residues. CDR3 loop: CASSFSGKDYGYTF. The CDR3 bases are TGTGCCAGCAGCTTCTCAGGGAAGGACTATGGCTACACCTTC. Variable domain in full (rest from reference TRBV11-1 and TRBJ1-2): EAEVAQSPRYKITEKSQAVAFWCDPISGHATLYWYRQILGQGPELLVQFQDESVVDDSQLPKDRFSAERLKGVDSTLKIQPAELGDSAMYLCASSFSGKDYGYTFGSGTRLTVV.

This clone was seen only a few times. The rearrangement uses TRBV30 and TRBJ1-2; D call uncertain. V was clipped by 0 bases and J by 4 bases, with 9 bases between them. The CDR3 has 13 residues. Germline CDR1 reads GTSNPN; CDR2 reads SVGIG (reference sequence). The CDR3 coding sequence is TGTGCCTGGAGTGTATCACAGATCTATGGCTACACCTTC. As protein: CAWSVSQIYGYTF.

The J gene is TRBJ2-7, the V gene TRBV7-8; 10 nucleotides line up with TRBD2. Germline CDR1 is SGHVS and CDR2 is FQNEAQ. V trimming: 1 base; J trimming: 3 bases; junction bases outside the gene matches: 3. This CDR3 has 15 amino acids. CDR3 sequence (DNA): TGTGCCAGCAGCTTAGAGCTAGCGGGGGTCTACGAGCAGTACTTC. This codes for CASSLELAGVYEQYF.

V is TRBV29-1 and J is TRBJ2-7; D is ambiguous. This CDR3 is built from 12 residues. Trimming shortened V by 4 bases and J by 6 bases, and 13 bases separated the two germline ends. Germline V gene data show CDR1 as SQVTM and CDR2 as ANQGSEA. The chain's CDR3 is CSVVGRLSEQYF. In DNA form, the CDR3 reads TGCAGCGTTGTGGGCAGGTTATCCGAGCAGTACTTC.